This TCR beta chain was identified during a study of CD8 T cells in ankylosing spondylitis. TCRdb re-derived calls from the 5' RACE reads in MiXCR, one entry per CDR3 protein. The top ten clones hold around 7% of a sample with over 450,000 distinct CDR3 sequences, approximately 11% of them seen once. Study-wide results and caveats: Characteristic of ankylosing spondylitis blood, it appeared, was a TCR beta motif comprising about eight highly homologous variants.

A word on this clonotype: Its matching antigen is unknown.

Germline lookup yields CDR1 SEHNR and CDR2 FQNEAQ (reference sequence). The CDR3 totals 15 residues. Trimming cost V 5 bases and J 8 bases, with 21 bases left between them. The TCR originated in a male donor with ankylosing spondylitis. V and J are TRBV7-9 and TRBJ1-2; D uncertain. The source material was blood, either unsorted or a sorted T cell fraction (not recorded which). The CDR3 coding sequence is TGTGCCAGCAGCCCCCACGTCCCCTTGGCGGCCGGCTACACCTTC. Protein: CASSPHVPLAAGYTF.